This paragraph covers one T cell receptor beta chain sequence. Its antigen remains unidentified. The data stem from a study of PD-1 blockade in classical Hodgkin lymphoma. Study-wide results and caveats: Exclusion was the outcome for patients who began nivolumab under 1 year after ASCT.

In every patient, relapse followed autologous stem cell transplantation, while exposure to brentuximab vedotin differed. TCRdb keeps only in-frame clones here, not all; method: immunoSEQ multiplex PCR. The data hold 75,000 to 100,000 clones, with approximately 88% observed a single time. V lost 2 bases, J lost 3 bases, and 6 bases stayed unmatched. CDR1 SEHNR and CDR2 FQNEAQ come from the germline V gene (reference sequence). CDR3 length: 15 residues. The clonotype originates from a human donor with classical Hodgkin lymphoma. The sample was peripheral blood mononuclear cells (PBMCs), taken at baseline. The V gene is TRBV7-9, the J gene TRBJ2-7; 8 bases match TRBD2. The CDR3 is CASSLRAGEGYEQYF. For the CDR3, the DNA is TGTGCCAGCAGCTTACGAGCGGGAGAGGGCTACGAGCAGTACTTC.